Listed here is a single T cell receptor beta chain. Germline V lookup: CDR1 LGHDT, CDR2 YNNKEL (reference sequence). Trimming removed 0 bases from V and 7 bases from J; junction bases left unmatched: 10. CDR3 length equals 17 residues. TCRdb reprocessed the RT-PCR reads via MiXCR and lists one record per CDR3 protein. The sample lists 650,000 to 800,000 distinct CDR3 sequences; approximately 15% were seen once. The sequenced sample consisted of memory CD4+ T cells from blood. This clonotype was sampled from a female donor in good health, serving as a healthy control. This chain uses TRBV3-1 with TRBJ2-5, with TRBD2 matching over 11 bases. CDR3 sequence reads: CASSQDGIAGGIGTQYF. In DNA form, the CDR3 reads TGTGCCAGCAGCCAAGATGGGATAGCGGGAGGGATCGGGACCCAGTACTTC.